This T cell receptor beta chain was recovered during a study of T cell responses to AZD1222 COVID-19 vaccine. In germline, CDR1 is SGHRS, CDR2 YFSETQ. V was shortened by 1 base and J by 0 bases, with 7 bases between the two germline ends. This CDR3 has 15 residues. Clones were read by immunoSEQ multiplex PCR, and TCRdb kept only the in-frame ones, dropping some. The profile shows some 110,000 clones, 80% to 90% of them singletons. This chain joins TRBV5-1 and TRBJ2-2; D unresolved. The sequenced sample was peripheral blood, obtained on day 0 of AZD1222 vaccination. The source is an adult in good health. The CDR3 DNA follows: TGCGCCAGCAGCTTGAGGGTTACGAACACCGGGGAGCTGTTTTTT. The encoded protein is CASSLRVTNTGELFF.